This T cell receptor beta chain was captured in a study of T cells after yellow fever vaccination. Study-wide points: Reappearance after the booster was observed for most primary-vaccination clones (about 97% CD4, over 75% CD8). The CD4 and CD8 compartments had a small share of their clonotypes in common. Abundant bulk-derived clonotypes could contaminate FACS-sorted repertoires.

To note about this clonotype: Its specificity is unknown.

For TCR, cDNA came from 5'RACE template switching, which added a universal primer site and UMIs. TCRdb analysed the 5' RACE reads with MiXCR anew, one entry per CDR3 protein. Of fewer than 400,000 distinct CDR3 sequences listed, around 10% are singletons. Germline V gene sequence: CDR1 LGHDT, CDR2 YNNKEL (reference sequence). This CDR3 spans 16 amino acids. V shed 4 bases, J shed 4 bases, and the junction held 9 bases outside the gene matches. The receptor was derived from a man aged 18 to 30 who received the YFV17D yellow fever vaccine. V usage is TRBV3-1 and J usage is TRBJ2-1; 8 nucleotides line up with TRBD2. The sample consisted of CD4+ T cells sorted from PBMCs, taken 45 days after the yellow fever booster vaccination. In nucleotides, the CDR3 is TGTGCCAGCAGCCCCCTCGTAGCGGGGCCTTACAATGAGCAGTTCTTC. Translating gives CASSPLVAGPYNEQFF.